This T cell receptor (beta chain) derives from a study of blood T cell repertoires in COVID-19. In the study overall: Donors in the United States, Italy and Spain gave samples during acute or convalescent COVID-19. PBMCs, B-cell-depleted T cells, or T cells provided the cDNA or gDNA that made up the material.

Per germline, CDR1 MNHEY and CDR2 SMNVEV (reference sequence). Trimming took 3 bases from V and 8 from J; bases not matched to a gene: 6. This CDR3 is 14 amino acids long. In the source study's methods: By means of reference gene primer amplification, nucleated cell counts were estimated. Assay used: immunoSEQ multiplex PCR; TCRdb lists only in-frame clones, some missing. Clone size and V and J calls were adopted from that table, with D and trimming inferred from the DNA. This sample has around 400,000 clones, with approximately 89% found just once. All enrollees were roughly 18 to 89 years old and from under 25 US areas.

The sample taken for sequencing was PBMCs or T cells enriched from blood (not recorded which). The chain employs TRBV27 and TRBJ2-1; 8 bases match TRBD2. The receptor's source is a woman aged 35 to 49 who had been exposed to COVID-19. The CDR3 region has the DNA TGTGCCAGCAGTTTTTTGACTAGCGTATATGAGCAGTTCTTC. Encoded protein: CASSFLTSVYEQFF.